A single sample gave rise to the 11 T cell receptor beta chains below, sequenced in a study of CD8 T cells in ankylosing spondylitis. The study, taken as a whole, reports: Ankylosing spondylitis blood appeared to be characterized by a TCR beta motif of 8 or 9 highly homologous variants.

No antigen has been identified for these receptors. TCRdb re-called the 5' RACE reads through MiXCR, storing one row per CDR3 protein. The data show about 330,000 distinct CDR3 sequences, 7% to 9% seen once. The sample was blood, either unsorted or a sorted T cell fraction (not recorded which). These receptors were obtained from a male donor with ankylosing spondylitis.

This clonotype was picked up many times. For the CDR3, the DNA is TGCAGTGCTAGAGTTTATAATATTTCCTCGTGGGCGGGAAGGACCTACAATGAGCAGTTCTTC. Encoded protein: CSARVYNISSWAGRTYNEQFF. The chain recombines TRBV20-1 with TRBJ2-1; TRBD2 might be the D (6 bases). Germline assignment: CDR1 DFQATT and CDR2 SNEGSKA (reference sequence). The ends were cut back, 1 base at V and 2 bases at J, with 30 bases in the middle. The CDR3 is made up of 21 amino acids.

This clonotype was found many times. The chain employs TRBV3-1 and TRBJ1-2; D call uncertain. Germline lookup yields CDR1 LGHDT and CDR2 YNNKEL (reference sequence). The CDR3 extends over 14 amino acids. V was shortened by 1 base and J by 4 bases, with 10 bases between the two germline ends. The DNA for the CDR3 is TGTGCCAGCAGCCAAGGAGGAGGTCCCTATGGCTACACCTTC. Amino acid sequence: CASSQGGGPYGYTF.

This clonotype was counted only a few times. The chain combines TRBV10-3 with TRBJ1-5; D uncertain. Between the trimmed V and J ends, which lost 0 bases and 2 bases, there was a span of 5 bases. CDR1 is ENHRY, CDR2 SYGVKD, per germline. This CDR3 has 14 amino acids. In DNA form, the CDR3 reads TGTGCCATCAGTGAGTCAGCAGGCAATCAGCCCCAGCATTTT. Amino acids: CAISESAGNQPQHF.

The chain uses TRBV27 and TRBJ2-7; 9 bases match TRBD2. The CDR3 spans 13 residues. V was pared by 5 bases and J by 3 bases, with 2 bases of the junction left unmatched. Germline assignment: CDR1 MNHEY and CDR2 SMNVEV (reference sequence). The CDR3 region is CASSTTSGYEQYF. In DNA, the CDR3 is TGTGCCAGCAGTACGACTAGCGGCTACGAGCAGTACTTC.

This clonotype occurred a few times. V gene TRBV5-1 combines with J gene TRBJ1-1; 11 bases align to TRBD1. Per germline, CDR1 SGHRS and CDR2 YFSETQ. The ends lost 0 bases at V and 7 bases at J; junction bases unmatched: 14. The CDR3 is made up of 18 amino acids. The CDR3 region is CASSLGRRPGQGDREAFF. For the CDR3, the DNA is TGCGCCAGCAGCTTGGGACGCCGTCCGGGACAGGGGGATCGTGAAGCTTTCTTT.

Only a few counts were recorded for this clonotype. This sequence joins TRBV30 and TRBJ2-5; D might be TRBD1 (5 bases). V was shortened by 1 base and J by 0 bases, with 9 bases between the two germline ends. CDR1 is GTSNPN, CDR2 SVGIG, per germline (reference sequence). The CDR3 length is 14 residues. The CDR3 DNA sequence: TGTGCCTGGAGTGCGACAGCTTACCAAGAGACCCAGTACTTC. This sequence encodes CAWSATAYQETQYF.

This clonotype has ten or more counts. This CDR3 is CSVVLADTQYF. Here the CDR3 DNA reads TGCAGCGTTGTCCTGGCAGATACGCAGTATTTT. This chain connects TRBV29-1 to TRBJ2-3; D gene ambiguous. V was pared by 4 bases and J by 4 bases, with 6 bases between. The CDR3 length is 11 residues. Per the germline V gene, CDR1 is SQVTM and CDR2 is ANQGSEA.

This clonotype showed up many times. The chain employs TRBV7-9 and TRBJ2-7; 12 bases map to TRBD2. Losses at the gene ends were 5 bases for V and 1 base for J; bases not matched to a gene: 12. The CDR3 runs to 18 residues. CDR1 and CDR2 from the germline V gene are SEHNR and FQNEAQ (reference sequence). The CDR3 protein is CASSTSLAGGGGSYEQYF. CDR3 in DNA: TGTGCCAGCAGCACCTCCCTAGCGGGAGGGGGAGGTTCCTACGAGCAGTACTTC.

The CDR3 DNA reads as TGTGCCAGCAGCCAACGCCTAGCGGGTCTACGGGATACACGCACAGATACGCAGTATTTT. This encodes CASSQRLAGLRDTRTDTQYF. The rearrangement links TRBV3-1 to TRBJ2-3; 8 nucleotides line up with TRBD2. With V trimmed by 2 bases and J by 1 base, 17 bases remained unmatched. This CDR3 spans 20 amino acids. Germline loops: CDR1 LGHDT, CDR2 YNNKEL (reference sequence).

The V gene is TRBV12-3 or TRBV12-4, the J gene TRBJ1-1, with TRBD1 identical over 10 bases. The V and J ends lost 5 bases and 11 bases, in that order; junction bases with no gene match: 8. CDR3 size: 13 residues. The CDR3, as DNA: TGTGCCAGCAGTATCCGGACAGGGGGGCGCGCTTTCTTT. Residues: CASSIRTGGRAFF.

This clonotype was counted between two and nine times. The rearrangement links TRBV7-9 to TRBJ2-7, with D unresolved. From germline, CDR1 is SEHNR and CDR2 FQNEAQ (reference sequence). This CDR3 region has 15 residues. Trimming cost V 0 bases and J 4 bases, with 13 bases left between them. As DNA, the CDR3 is TGTGCCAGCAGCTTAGCGCTACGAGCGTCATACGAGCAGTACTTC. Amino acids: CASSLALRASYEQYF.